These 25 T cell receptor beta chains were sequenced from one sample in a study of T-cell memory formation after mild COVID-19. TCRdb passed the 5' RACE reads through MiXCR, listing each CDR3 protein once. The sample has 300,000 to 350,000 distinct CDR3 sequences, about 13% seen once; the top ten hold about 24%. Sequencing input: PBMCs or a T cell subset sorted from them (not recorded which). The receptors here all came from a man aged 18 to 35 who had mild COVID-19 (a few samples of this study predate the infection). Cell type and time point are not known.

This clonotype was counted a few times. The chain joins TRBV4-2 to TRBJ2-5; the match to TRBD2 covers 9 bases. The junction had 7 bases not matched to a gene; V was cut back by 0 bases and J by 2 bases. There are 17 residues in the CDR3. Germline CDR1 LGHNA, CDR2 YNFKEQ. In DNA form, the CDR3 reads TGTGCCAGCAGCCAAGATCGGGCTAGCGGGGTACAAGAGACCCAGTACTTC. This translates into CASSQDRASGVQETQYF.

The chain is built from TRBV5-5 and TRBJ2-7; D ambiguous. In germline, CDR1 is SGHKS, CDR2 YYEKEE (reference sequence). Trimming took off 0 bases at V and 0 bases at J, with 10 bases between the two ends. This CDR3 has 15 residues. CDR3 sequence: CASSLAEPSSYEQYV. CDR3 nucleotides: TGTGCCAGCAGCTTGGCGGAGCCGAGCTCCTACGAGCAGTACGTC.

V is TRBV7-2 and J is TRBJ1-6; a weak D match, TRBD1 (5 bases). V was cut by 8 bases and J by 8 bases, with 16 bases left in between. Germline V gives CDR1 SGHTA, CDR2 FQGNSA. The CDR3 is 14 residues long. Here the CDR3 reads CASCIGRVDSPLHF. CDR3 nucleotide sequence: TGTGCCAGCTGCATCGGCAGGGTAGATTCACCCCTCCACTTT.

The genes are TRBV7-8 and TRBJ2-3, with 11 bases identical to TRBD1. V lost 5 bases to trimming and J lost 4 bases; unmatched junction nucleotides: 5. Germline V gene lookup returns CDR1 SGHVS and CDR2 FQNEAQ. The CDR3 has 15 residues. In DNA form, the CDR3 reads TGTGCCAGCAGCCAGGACAGGGGGCTTTCAGATACGCAGTATTTT. As protein: CASSQDRGLSDTQYF.

For the CDR3, the DNA is TGTGCCAGCAGCCAGGGGGGTCATGGCTACACCTTC. This sequence encodes CASSQGGHGYTF. The gene calls are TRBV12-3 or TRBV12-4 and TRBJ1-2; 7 bases are shared with TRBD1. V lost 6 bases, J lost 6 bases, and 4 bases stayed unmatched. This CDR3 is 12 amino acids long.

There are a few counts of this clonotype. The CDR3 protein is CAPGSEQFF. The CDR3 coding sequence is TGTGCCCCCGGTAGTGAGCAGTTCTTC. The J gene is TRBJ2-1, the V gene TRBV7-9; D gene uncertain. CDR3 length: 9 amino acids. Trimming took 11 bases from V and 9 from J, leaving 8 bases between them. Germline V gives CDR1 SEHNR, CDR2 FQNEAQ (reference sequence).

This clonotype occurred many times. The junction and the germline gene differ at one end; a read error may be behind it. The chain has TRBV6-2 or TRBV6-3 and TRBJ2-1; perhaps D is TRBD1 or TRBD2 (6 bases each). CDR3 length: 12 residues. Germline loops: CDR1 MNHEY, CDR2 SVGEGT. CDR3 sequence reads: CASSPGGGVRIF. CDR3 coding DNA: TGTGCCAGCAGCCCCGGGGGCGGGGTCCGGATCTTC.

This clonotype was picked up a small number of times. The chain combines TRBV6-4 with TRBJ2-3; possible D gene TRBD2, 7 bases. CDR1 is MRHNA, CDR2 SNTAGT, per germline. CDR3 size: 14 residues. Between the trimmed V and J ends, which lost 8 bases and 2 bases, there was a span of 14 bases. CDR3 DNA: TGTGCCAGCGGGGCCGGGGGGCACACAGATACGCAGTATTTT. Translation: CASGAGGHTDTQYF.

This clonotype was seen a handful of times. The chain joins TRBV27 to TRBJ2-5; perhaps TRBD2 as D (6 bases). Trimming cost V 2 bases and J 5 bases, with 12 bases left between them. CDR3 size: 14 residues. Germline CDR1 reads MNHEY; CDR2 reads SMNVEV (reference sequence). The CDR3 coding sequence is TGTGCCAGCAGTTTACTAGCGCGAGAGGAGACCCAGTACTTC. Its translation is CASSLLAREETQYF.

This clonotype appeared a few times. This chain uses TRBV20-1 with TRBJ2-1; possible D gene TRBD1, 5 bases. Germline lookup yields CDR1 DFQATT and CDR2 SNEGSKA (reference sequence). V gave up 0 bases and J gave up 5 bases, with 8 bases separating them. The length of the CDR3 is 13 residues. In DNA form, the CDR3 reads TGCAGTGCTAGAGATCGACAGAACAATGAGCAGTTCTTC. Its translation: CSARDRQNNEQFF.

This clonotype appeared a few times. The V gene is TRBV7-8, the J gene TRBJ1-2, with unresolved D. CDR3 length: 12 residues. The V gene lost 4 bases and the J gene lost 7 bases, with 10 bases spanning the gap. Germline V lookup: CDR1 SGHVS, CDR2 FQNEAQ. CDR3: CASSSDWSGYTF. Here the CDR3 DNA reads TGTGCCAGCAGCTCCGACTGGAGTGGCTACACCTTC.

This clonotype was detected a few times. The V call is TRBV7-9, the J call TRBJ2-7, with D possibly matching TRBD2 (6 bases). The CDR3 is 13 residues long. Germline CDR1 and CDR2: SEHNR and FQNEAQ (reference sequence). V was trimmed by 5 bases and J by 2 bases, leaving 10 bases between them. CDR3 protein: CASSSGLAYEQYF. CDR3 DNA: TGTGCCAGCAGCAGCGGGCTGGCCTACGAGCAGTACTTC. Supplemented by reference TRBV7-9 and TRBJ2-7, the full variable domain reads DTGVSQNPRHKITKRGQNVTFRCDPISEHNRLYWYRQTLGQGPEFLTYFQNEAQLEKSRLLSDRFSAERPKGSFSTLEIQRTEQGDSAMYLCASSSGLAYEQYFGPGTRLTVT.

This chain links TRBV28 with TRBJ1-4; tentative D call: TRBD1 (6 bases). Germline assignment: CDR1 MDHEN and CDR2 SYDVKM. Trimming took 4 bases from V and 0 from J, leaving 12 bases between them. The CDR3 is 16 amino acids. Written as DNA, the CDR3 is TGTGCCAGCAGTTCAGGACAGTTGACAACTAATGAAAAACTGTTTTTT. Translated: CASSSGQLTTNEKLFF. The full variable domain, its missing parts supplied by reference TRBV28 and TRBJ1-4, is DVKVTQSSRYLVKRTGEKVFLECVQDMDHENMFWYRQDPGLGLRLIYFSYDVKMKEKGDIPEGYSVSREKKERFSLILESASTNQTSMYLCASSSGQLTTNEKLFFGSGTQLSVL.

The chain couples TRBV29-1 to TRBJ2-3; 9 bases map to TRBD2. Germline trimming cut 4 bases from V and 6 bases from J; bases unmatched to any gene: 5. Germline assignment: CDR1 SQVTM and CDR2 ANQGSEA. The CDR3 runs to 13 residues. The CDR3: CSVGGGASDTQYF. CDR3 nucleotides: TGCAGCGTTGGCGGGGGGGCTTCGGATACGCAGTATTTT.

The chain is built from TRBV25-1 and TRBJ2-5; TRBD1 aligns across 8 bases. Germline CDR1 reads MGHDK; CDR2 reads SYGVNS. CDR3 size: 14 residues. The trim removed 6 bases at V and 5 bases at J, leaving 8 bases unmatched. CDR3 DNA sequence: TGTGCCAGCAGCCGTAGACAGGGGTGGGAGACCCAGTACTTC. Protein: CASSRRQGWETQYF.

This clonotype was detected a few times. This chain's CDR3 is CAISEQTLGETQYF. DNA for the CDR3: TGTGCCATCAGTGAGCAGACCCTAGGGGAGACCCAGTACTTC. The V gene is TRBV10-3, the J gene TRBJ2-5; D is uncertain. The ends were cut back, 2 bases at V and 5 bases at J, with 12 bases in the middle. This CDR3 comprises 14 residues. From germline, CDR1 is ENHRY and CDR2 SYGVKD.

The V call is TRBV4-1, the J call TRBJ1-2; 8 bases match TRBD1. Germline V gives CDR1 MGHRA, CDR2 YSYEKL. V shed 3 bases, J shed 7 bases, and the junction held 10 bases outside the gene matches. The CDR3 is 15 amino acids. The CDR3 coding sequence is TGCGCCAGCAGCCACGACCGGACAGGGAGTGGTGGCTACACCTTC. Encoded protein: CASSHDRTGSGGYTF.

This clonotype was seen a few times. This rearrangement joins TRBV2 to TRBJ1-6; D is undetermined. CDR3 length: 14 amino acids. V lost 7 bases, J lost 4 bases, and 11 bases lay in between. Germline V gene data show CDR1 as SNHLY and CDR2 as FYNNEI. The CDR3 DNA is TGTGCCAGCACGATTGAAGGTTATAATTCACCCCTCCACTTT. Encoded protein: CASTIEGYNSPLHF.

This clonotype was seen a handful of times. The chain uses TRBV12-3 or TRBV12-4 and TRBJ2-1; 9 positions agree with TRBD2. This CDR3 is 15 amino acids long. V trimming: 2 bases; J trimming: 5 bases; junction bases outside the gene matches: 4. The CDR3 coding sequence is TGTGCCAGCAGTTTAAGCCTAGCGGGGAACAATGAGCAGTTCTTC. Protein sequence: CASSLSLAGNNEQFF.

This chain uses TRBV7-8 with TRBJ2-2, with 9 bases lining up with TRBD1. Germline CDR1 SGHVS, CDR2 FQNEAQ. CDR3 length: 16 residues. Trimming at V came to 5 bases and at J to 6 bases, leaving 10 bases not matched to a gene. CDR3 sequence reads: CASSTPTGGSSGELFF. CDR3 in DNA: TGTGCCAGCAGCACACCAACAGGGGGCTCTTCCGGGGAGCTGTTTTTT.

This clonotype was seen ten or more times. The chain combines TRBV6-1 with TRBJ2-1; possibly TRBD2 for D (6 bases). Trimming took 6 bases from V and 7 from J, leaving 19 bases between them. The CDR3 runs to 15 residues. CDR1 MNHNS and CDR2 SASEGT come from the germline V gene. CDR3 nucleotides: TGTGCCAGCAGCGCCACCGGGTTGGGGAGGAATGAGCAGTTCTTC. Its translation is CASSATGLGRNEQFF.

This clonotype showed up many times. V gene TRBV12-3 or TRBV12-4 combines with J gene TRBJ2-5; 9 bases map to TRBD2. Trimming cost V 7 bases and J 6 bases; bases outside gene matches: 18. This CDR3 is built from 17 residues. CDR3 sequence reads: CASTLGSSGVRGKTQYF. In nucleotides, the CDR3 is TGTGCCAGCACCCTGGGGTCTAGCGGGGTTCGGGGGAAGACCCAGTACTTC.

This clonotype was seen only a few times. The chain carries TRBV27 and TRBJ2-5; 11 bases line up with TRBD2. Germline V gives CDR1 MNHEY, CDR2 SMNVEV (reference sequence). The CDR3 consists of 16 residues. The ends lost 6 bases at V and 4 bases at J; junction bases unmatched: 10. The CDR3 region has the DNA TGTGCCAGCAGCCCCCGGGTAGCGGGGGGGCCAGAGACCCAGTACTTC. Its translation is CASSPRVAGGPETQYF.

This clonotype was observed a handful of times. This rearrangement joins TRBV7-3 to TRBJ2-3, with D possibly being TRBD1 (6 bases). The V gene's germline CDR1 is SGHTA and CDR2 FQGTGA. CDR3 size: 16 residues. V shed 3 bases and J shed 0 bases, with 13 bases lying between them. CDR3: CASSFSGTPSTDTQYF. The CDR3 DNA follows: TGTGCCAGCAGCTTCAGTGGGACACCAAGCACAGATACGCAGTATTTT.

At least ten counts were recorded for this clonotype. The rearrangement uses TRBV27 and TRBJ2-3, with 8 bases matching TRBD1. This CDR3 is 19 amino acids long. Trimming at V came to 5 bases and at J to 2 bases, leaving 18 bases not matched to a gene. Germline CDR1 MNHEY, CDR2 SMNVEV (reference sequence). The CDR3 spells CASSPSPRRTGLYTDTQYF. The CDR3, as DNA: TGTGCCAGCAGTCCCAGTCCCCGTCGGACAGGGCTATACACAGATACGCAGTATTTT.